At least ten counts were recorded for the clone carrying this T cell receptor beta chain. No antigen is known for it. The record originates from a study of blood T cells in healthy people across ages. On the study more broadly: In model experiments, template switching was able to capture about one barcoded beta molecule for every two T cells that were present.

The second PCR ran about 6 to 12 cycles with a sample-barcoded 5' primer and J-beta primers. TCRdb processed the 5' RACE reads anew with MiXCR; each CDR3 protein has one entry. The data show approximately 960,000 distinct CDR3 sequences, with under 35% seen just once and approximately 10% held by the top ten. The ends lost 9 bases at V and 4 bases at J; junction bases unmatched: 7. The CDR3 is 14 amino acids. Study-wide results and caveats: A roughly linear age-dependent decrease characterized TCR beta diversity per million T cells. More naive CD4+ cells and higher diversity marked long-lived donors relative to aged donors.

These data also featured in a second study, about T cells of mothers and their children.

The clonotype was recovered from a woman aged 40 to 50 in good health. The chain combines TRBV12-3 or TRBV12-4 with TRBJ2-1; 9 bases fit TRBD2. Specimen: blood. CDR3 coding DNA: TGTGCCAGTCGGACTAGCGTGAGGTACAATGAGCAGTTCTTC. It is translated as CASRTSVRYNEQFF.